The rows below give T cell receptor beta chains drawn from one sample of a study of cytomegalovirus exposure and HLA in healthy donors. Sequencing was performed with immunoSEQ multiplex PCR; in TCRdb, only in-frame clones are kept and a portion is missing. The sample yields a few hundred thousand clones, 90% seen once. The sequenced sample consisted of PBMCs. These receptor sequences come from a woman aged 25 to 39 in good health and CMV-seronegative. Both conserved end residues are part of each CDR3. A D gene is named only where the DNA matches it firmly. The size of a clone is reported for some rows only, either as once, few or many, or as a class for expanded clones.

DNA: TGTGCCAGCACGGGACTAGCGGGCAGCGAGCAGTTCTTC
CDR3: CASTGLAGSEQFF
V: TRBV2
D: TRBD2
size: NA
J: TRBJ2-1

DNA: TGTGCCAGCAGCCCACCAGGGACAGTGAAGAGCTCCTACAATGAGCAGTTCTTC
CDR3: CASSPPGTVKSSYNEQFF
V: TRBV7-2
D: TRBD1
size: NA
J: TRBJ2-1

DNA: TGTGCCAGCAGCCGGGGGACAGCCAATGAGCAGTTCTTC
CDR3: CASSRGTANEQFF
V: TRBV6-5
D: NA
size: NA
J: TRBJ2-1

DNA: TGTGCCTGGAGTCGTGGGGCCAACGTCCTGACTTTC
CDR3: CAWSRGANVLTF
V: TRBV30
D: NA
size: NA
J: TRBJ2-6

DNA: TGTGCCAGCAGTTTACGGGGAGGTGGGGCCAACGTCCTGACTTTC
CDR3: CASSLRGGGANVLTF
V: TRBV27
D: NA
size: NA
J: TRBJ2-6

DNA: TGCGCCAGCAGCCAAGATGTAGGAATGAACACTGAAGCTTTCTTT
CDR3: CASSQDVGMNTEAFF
V: TRBV4-3
D: NA
size: NA
J: TRBJ1-1

DNA: TGTGCCAGCAGCTTAGGTCCGGTCGGGCAGTTCTATGGCTACACCTTC
CDR3: CASSLGPVGQFYGYTF
V: TRBV11-2
D: NA
size: NA
J: TRBJ1-2

DNA: TGTGCCAGCAGCTTAAGGGGTGACTCGACTAGCTCTTTCGACGAGCAGTACTTC
CDR3: CASSLRGDSTSSFDEQYF
V: TRBV7-9
D: TRBD2
size: NA
J: TRBJ2-7

DNA: TGTGCCAGCAGCTTAGCTGGCGGGGTGTACGGTGGAGATGAGCAGTTCTTC
CDR3: CASSLAGGVYGGDEQFF
V: TRBV7-6
D: NA
size: NA
J: TRBJ2-1

DNA: TGTGCCAGCAGCGGTAGCGGGAGCCGGGGCACAGATACGCAGTATTTT
CDR3: CASSGSGSRGTDTQYF
V: TRBV5-4
D: TRBD2
size: NA
J: TRBJ2-3

DNA: TGTGCCAGCAGCTCCGGGACAGGGGTTTTTAGCACCTACGAGCAGTACTTC
CDR3: CASSSGTGVFSTYEQYF
V: TRBV5-6
D: TRBD1
size: NA
J: TRBJ2-7

DNA: TGCGCCAGCAGCCCGGCGGGACAGGGGAGATCCGAGCAGTACTTC
CDR3: CASSPAGQGRSEQYF
V: TRBV5-1
D: TRBD1
size: NA
J: TRBJ2-7

DNA: TGTGCCAGCAGCTTAGAGTCGGCAGCGGGAGGCGAGCAGTACTTC
CDR3: CASSLESAAGGEQYF
V: TRBV11-3
D: TRBD2
size: NA
J: TRBJ2-7

DNA: TGTGCCAGCAGGCTAGCGGGAGGTCCCGGGGAGCTGTTTTTT
CDR3: CASRLAGGPGELFF
V: TRBV27
D: TRBD2
size: NA
J: TRBJ2-2

DNA: TGTGCCAGCAGTGCCACTAGCGGAGGCACCGGGGAGCTGTTTTTT
CDR3: CASSATSGGTGELFF
V: TRBV2
D: TRBD2
size: NA
J: TRBJ2-2

DNA: TGTGCCAGCACTCAGCGGGGGGGAGCCTACAATGAGCAGTTCTTC
CDR3: CASTQRGGAYNEQFF
V: TRBV28
D: TRBD2
size: once
J: TRBJ2-1

DNA: TGTGCCAGCAGCTTAGATGGTGGGGTCAGAAATACGCAGTATTTT
CDR3: CASSLDGGVRNTQYF
V: TRBV11-2
D: NA
size: NA
J: TRBJ2-3

DNA: TGCGCCAGCAGCTTTGATCCGGGAGTAGTTCAGCCCCAGCATTTT
CDR3: CASSFDPGVVQPQHF
V: TRBV5-1
D: NA
size: NA
J: TRBJ1-5

DNA: TGTGCCAGCAGCTCAAACAGGGGAGAAGGAACTGAAGCTTTCTTT
CDR3: CASSSNRGEGTEAFF
V: TRBV11-3
D: TRBD1
size: NA
J: TRBJ1-1

DNA: TGTGCCAGCAGCCCGCCCACTAAACCTGTCTACGAGCAGTACTTC
CDR3: CASSPPTKPVYEQYF
V: TRBV7-2
D: NA
size: NA
J: TRBJ2-7

DNA: TGTGCCAGCAGGAACAGGGGGCACACTGAAGCTTTCTTT
CDR3: CASRNRGHTEAFF
V: TRBV6-5
D: TRBD1
size: NA
J: TRBJ1-1

DNA: TGCAGCGTTGCGGACAGGGCGCCCTTATACGAGCAGTACTTC
CDR3: CSVADRAPLYEQYF
V: TRBV29-1
D: TRBD1
size: NA
J: TRBJ2-7

DNA: TGTGCCAGCAGCTCGGGGAGCAGGCAGCCCCAGCATTTT
CDR3: CASSSGSRQPQHF
V: TRBV7-9
D: NA
size: NA
J: TRBJ1-5

DNA: TGTGCCAGCCGGCGGGGCATTCAGTACTTC
CDR3: CASRRGIQYF
V: TRBV21-1
D: NA
size: few
J: TRBJ2-4

DNA: TGTGCCAGCGCCAACAGGCGCACCGGGGAGCTGTTTTTT
CDR3: CASANRRTGELFF
V: TRBV11-3
D: NA
size: few
J: TRBJ2-2

DNA: TGTGCCAGCAGTTTATTAGTAGAGACCCAGTACTTC
CDR3: CASSLLVETQYF
V: TRBV28
D: NA
size: NA
J: TRBJ2-5

DNA: TGCGCCAGCAGCTTGAGTGACTACAATGAGCAGTTCTTC
CDR3: CASSLSDYNEQFF
V: TRBV5-1
D: NA
size: NA
J: TRBJ2-1

DNA: TGTGCCAGCAGCTTACCCGGGGAGCTGTTTTTT
CDR3: CASSLPGELFF
V: TRBV7-8
D: NA
size: NA
J: TRBJ2-2

DNA: TGTGCCTGGAGTACAGGGGGCCTAGGGACCGGGGAGCTGTTTTTT
CDR3: CAWSTGGLGTGELFF
V: TRBV30
D: TRBD1
size: NA
J: TRBJ2-2

DNA: TGTGCCAGCAGCGTTTCTGGCGGGGGGCGCACAGATACGCAGTATTTT
CDR3: CASSVSGGGRTDTQYF
V: TRBV9
D: TRBD2
size: NA
J: TRBJ2-3

DNA: TGTGCCAGCAGTTACGGGCCTGGCTACGAGCAGTACTTC
CDR3: CASSYGPGYEQYF
V: TRBV6-6
D: NA
size: once
J: TRBJ2-7

DNA: TGTGCCAGCAGTCCCGAATTGGGCGGCTCCTACAATGAGCAGTTCTTC
CDR3: CASSPELGGSYNEQFF
V: TRBV6-4
D: NA
size: NA
J: TRBJ2-1

DNA: TGTGCCAGCAGCTTCAAGCGGGAAGAGACCCAGTACTTC
CDR3: CASSFKREETQYF
V: TRBV5-4
D: NA
size: NA
J: TRBJ2-5

DNA: TGTGCCAGCGGGGAGGTTCTCGGGAGCTCCTACGAGCAGTACTTT
CDR3: CASGEVLGSSYEQYF
V: TRBV27
D: NA
size: NA
J: TRBJ2-7

DNA: TGTGCCAGCAGAGATCTCCCGCCCCAGCATTTT
CDR3: CASRDLPPQHF
V: TRBV28
D: NA
size: NA
J: TRBJ1-5

DNA: TGTGCCAGCAGACCGCGGACTAGCGGGAGGTTCACCCGGGAAGAGACCCAGTACTTC
CDR3: CASRPRTSGRFTREETQYF
V: TRBV27
D: TRBD2
size: NA
J: TRBJ2-5